This T cell receptor beta chain was documented in a study of blood T cell repertoires in COVID-19. Trimming removed 5 bases from V and 5 bases from J; junction bases left unmatched: 12. The germline CDR1 and CDR2 sequences are SGHAT and FQNNGV. The CDR3 runs to 16 residues. Per the authors' pipeline: Estimation of nucleated cell counts was performed using reference gene primer amplification. Sequencing was performed with immunoSEQ multiplex PCR; in TCRdb, only in-frame clones are kept and a portion is missing. V, J and clone size reflect that table, while D and trimming were determined from the DNA. This table holds a few hundred thousand clones, 84% found once.

The material sequenced was PBMCs or T cells enriched from blood (not recorded which). The chain couples TRBV11-2 to TRBJ2-5; 9 bases match TRBD2. This sequence originates from a woman aged 35 to 49 who had recovered from COVID-19. The DNA of the CDR3 is TGTGCCAGCAGCAACCCCAGGGCGGGAGGGATGGAGACCCAGTACTTC. Encoded protein: CASSNPRAGGMETQYF. Combining the CDR3 with reference TRBV11-2 and TRBJ2-5 gives the whole variable domain EAGVAQSPRYKIIEKRQSVAFWCNPISGHATLYWYQQILGQGPKLLIQFQNNGVVDDSQLPKDRFSAERLKGVDSTLKIQPAKLEDSAVYLCASSNPRAGGMETQYFGPGTRLLVL.